The present entry profiles one TCR beta chain with its context. The CDR3 is 13 residues long. Germline CDR1 reads SGHTA; CDR2 reads FQGNSA. Trimming shortened V by 3 bases and J by 4 bases, and 8 bases separated the two germline ends. This sample was included in a study of blood T cell repertoires in COVID-19. Study-level information: COVID-19 samples from acute and convalescent phases originated in the United States, Italy and Spain. The cDNA or gDNA used as material had been derived from T cells, B-cell-depleted T cells, or PBMCs.

Per the original data handling: Nucleated cell counts were estimated from reference gene primer amplification. Data came from immunoSEQ multiplex PCR; TCRdb stores just in-frame clones and leaves some out. V and J calls and clone size come straight from that table; D and trimming were deduced from the DNA. The profile shows some 200,000 clones, approximately 86% of them singletons. Sample: peripheral blood. The source of this sequence is a man aged 65-85 years with acute or convalescent COVID-19. The J gene is TRBJ2-3, the V gene TRBV7-2; possible D gene TRBD2, 6 bases. In DNA, the CDR3 is TGTGCCAGCAGCTTTAGCGGCGCAGATACGCAGTATTTT. Amino acids: CASSFSGADTQYF.